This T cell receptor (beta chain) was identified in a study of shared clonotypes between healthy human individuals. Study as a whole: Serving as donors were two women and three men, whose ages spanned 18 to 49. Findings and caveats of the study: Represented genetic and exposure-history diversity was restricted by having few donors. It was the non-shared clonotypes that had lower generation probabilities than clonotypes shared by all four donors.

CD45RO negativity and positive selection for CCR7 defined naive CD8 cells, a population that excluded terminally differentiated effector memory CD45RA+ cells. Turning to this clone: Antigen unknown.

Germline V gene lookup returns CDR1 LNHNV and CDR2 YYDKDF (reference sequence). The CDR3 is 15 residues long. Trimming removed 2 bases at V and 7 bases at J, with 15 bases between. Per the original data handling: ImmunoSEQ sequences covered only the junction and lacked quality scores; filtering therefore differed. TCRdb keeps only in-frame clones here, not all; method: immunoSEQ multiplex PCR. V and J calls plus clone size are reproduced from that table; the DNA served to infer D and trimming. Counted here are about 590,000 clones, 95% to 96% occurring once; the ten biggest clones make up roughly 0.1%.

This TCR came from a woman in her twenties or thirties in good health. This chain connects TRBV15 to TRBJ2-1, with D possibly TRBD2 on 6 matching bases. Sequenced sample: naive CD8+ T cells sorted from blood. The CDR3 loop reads CATSRRDEAGNEQFF. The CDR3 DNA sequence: TGTGCCACCAGCAGACGGGATGAGGCGGGGAATGAGCAGTTCTTC.